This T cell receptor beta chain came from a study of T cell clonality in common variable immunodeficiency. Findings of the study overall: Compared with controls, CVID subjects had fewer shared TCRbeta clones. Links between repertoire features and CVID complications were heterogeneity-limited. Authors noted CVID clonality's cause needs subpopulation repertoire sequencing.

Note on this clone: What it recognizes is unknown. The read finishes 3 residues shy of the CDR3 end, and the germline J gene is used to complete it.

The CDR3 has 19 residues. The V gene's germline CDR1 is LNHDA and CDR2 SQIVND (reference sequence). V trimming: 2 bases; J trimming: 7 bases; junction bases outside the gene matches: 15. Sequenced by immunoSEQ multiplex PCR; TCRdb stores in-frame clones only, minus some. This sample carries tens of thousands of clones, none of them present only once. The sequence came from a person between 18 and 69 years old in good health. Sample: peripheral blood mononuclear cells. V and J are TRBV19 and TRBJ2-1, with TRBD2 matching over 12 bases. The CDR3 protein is CASSILGLGRLAGANEQFF. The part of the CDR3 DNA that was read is TGTGCCAGTAGTATATTGGGGCTGGGCAGACTAGCGGGGGCTAATGAG. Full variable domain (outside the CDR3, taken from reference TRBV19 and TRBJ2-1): DGGITQSPKYLFRKEGQNVTLSCEQNLNHDAMYWYRQDPGQGLRLIYYSQIVNDFQKGDIAEGYSVSREKKESFPLTVTSAQKNPTAFYLCASSILGLGRLAGANEQFFGPGTRLTVL.